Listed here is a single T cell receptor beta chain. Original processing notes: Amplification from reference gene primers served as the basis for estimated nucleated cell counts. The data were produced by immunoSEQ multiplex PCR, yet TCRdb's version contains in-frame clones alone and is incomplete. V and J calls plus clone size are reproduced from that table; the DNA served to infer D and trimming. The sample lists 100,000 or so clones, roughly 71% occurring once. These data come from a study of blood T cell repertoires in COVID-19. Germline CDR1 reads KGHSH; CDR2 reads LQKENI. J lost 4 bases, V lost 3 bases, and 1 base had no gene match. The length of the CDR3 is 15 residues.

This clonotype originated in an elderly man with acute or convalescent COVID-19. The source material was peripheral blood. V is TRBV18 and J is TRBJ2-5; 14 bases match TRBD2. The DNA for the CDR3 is TGTGCCAGCTCACCGGGACTAGCGGGAGCAGAGACCCAGTACTTC. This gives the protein CASSPGLAGAETQYF.